The clone carrying this T cell receptor (beta chain) was detected a few times. Its antigen remains unidentified. These data originate in a study of beta chain features in type 1 diabetes. Whole-study findings and limits: There was a moderate but significant shortening of TCRB CDR3s in all four CD4+ subsets of Type 1 diabetes patients. VDJ junctions sequenced from type 1 diabetes patients showed fewer insertions and more deletions.

The entirety of the isolated RNA underwent reverse transcription, so expressed TCRB transcripts were sequenced. Profiling relied on immunoSEQ multiplex PCR, and the TCRdb table lists in-frame clones only, not all of them. The sample comprises a few hundred thousand clones, roughly 16% of which are singletons, and about 0.018% rests with the top ten. Per germline, CDR1 SEHNR and CDR2 FQNEAQ (reference sequence). V was clipped by 2 bases and J by 1 base; unmatched bases: 6. The CDR3 loop spans 16 amino acids. The sample was naive CD4+ T cells from blood. V gene TRBV7-9 combines with J gene TRBJ2-7; TRBD2 agrees at 9 bases. The clonotype originates from a woman in her late teens or twenties in good health. The CDR3 spells CASSLPRTSESYEQYF. CDR3 nucleotides: TGTGCCAGCAGCTTACCGAGGACTAGCGAGTCCTACGAGCAGTACTTC. The complete variable domain, with remaining parts taken from reference TRBV7-9 and TRBJ2-7, reads DTGVSQNPRHKITKRGQNVTFRCDPISEHNRLYWYRQTLGQGPEFLTYFQNEAQLEKSRLLSDRFSAERPKGSFSTLEIQRTEQGDSAMYLCASSLPRTSESYEQYFGPGTRLTVT.